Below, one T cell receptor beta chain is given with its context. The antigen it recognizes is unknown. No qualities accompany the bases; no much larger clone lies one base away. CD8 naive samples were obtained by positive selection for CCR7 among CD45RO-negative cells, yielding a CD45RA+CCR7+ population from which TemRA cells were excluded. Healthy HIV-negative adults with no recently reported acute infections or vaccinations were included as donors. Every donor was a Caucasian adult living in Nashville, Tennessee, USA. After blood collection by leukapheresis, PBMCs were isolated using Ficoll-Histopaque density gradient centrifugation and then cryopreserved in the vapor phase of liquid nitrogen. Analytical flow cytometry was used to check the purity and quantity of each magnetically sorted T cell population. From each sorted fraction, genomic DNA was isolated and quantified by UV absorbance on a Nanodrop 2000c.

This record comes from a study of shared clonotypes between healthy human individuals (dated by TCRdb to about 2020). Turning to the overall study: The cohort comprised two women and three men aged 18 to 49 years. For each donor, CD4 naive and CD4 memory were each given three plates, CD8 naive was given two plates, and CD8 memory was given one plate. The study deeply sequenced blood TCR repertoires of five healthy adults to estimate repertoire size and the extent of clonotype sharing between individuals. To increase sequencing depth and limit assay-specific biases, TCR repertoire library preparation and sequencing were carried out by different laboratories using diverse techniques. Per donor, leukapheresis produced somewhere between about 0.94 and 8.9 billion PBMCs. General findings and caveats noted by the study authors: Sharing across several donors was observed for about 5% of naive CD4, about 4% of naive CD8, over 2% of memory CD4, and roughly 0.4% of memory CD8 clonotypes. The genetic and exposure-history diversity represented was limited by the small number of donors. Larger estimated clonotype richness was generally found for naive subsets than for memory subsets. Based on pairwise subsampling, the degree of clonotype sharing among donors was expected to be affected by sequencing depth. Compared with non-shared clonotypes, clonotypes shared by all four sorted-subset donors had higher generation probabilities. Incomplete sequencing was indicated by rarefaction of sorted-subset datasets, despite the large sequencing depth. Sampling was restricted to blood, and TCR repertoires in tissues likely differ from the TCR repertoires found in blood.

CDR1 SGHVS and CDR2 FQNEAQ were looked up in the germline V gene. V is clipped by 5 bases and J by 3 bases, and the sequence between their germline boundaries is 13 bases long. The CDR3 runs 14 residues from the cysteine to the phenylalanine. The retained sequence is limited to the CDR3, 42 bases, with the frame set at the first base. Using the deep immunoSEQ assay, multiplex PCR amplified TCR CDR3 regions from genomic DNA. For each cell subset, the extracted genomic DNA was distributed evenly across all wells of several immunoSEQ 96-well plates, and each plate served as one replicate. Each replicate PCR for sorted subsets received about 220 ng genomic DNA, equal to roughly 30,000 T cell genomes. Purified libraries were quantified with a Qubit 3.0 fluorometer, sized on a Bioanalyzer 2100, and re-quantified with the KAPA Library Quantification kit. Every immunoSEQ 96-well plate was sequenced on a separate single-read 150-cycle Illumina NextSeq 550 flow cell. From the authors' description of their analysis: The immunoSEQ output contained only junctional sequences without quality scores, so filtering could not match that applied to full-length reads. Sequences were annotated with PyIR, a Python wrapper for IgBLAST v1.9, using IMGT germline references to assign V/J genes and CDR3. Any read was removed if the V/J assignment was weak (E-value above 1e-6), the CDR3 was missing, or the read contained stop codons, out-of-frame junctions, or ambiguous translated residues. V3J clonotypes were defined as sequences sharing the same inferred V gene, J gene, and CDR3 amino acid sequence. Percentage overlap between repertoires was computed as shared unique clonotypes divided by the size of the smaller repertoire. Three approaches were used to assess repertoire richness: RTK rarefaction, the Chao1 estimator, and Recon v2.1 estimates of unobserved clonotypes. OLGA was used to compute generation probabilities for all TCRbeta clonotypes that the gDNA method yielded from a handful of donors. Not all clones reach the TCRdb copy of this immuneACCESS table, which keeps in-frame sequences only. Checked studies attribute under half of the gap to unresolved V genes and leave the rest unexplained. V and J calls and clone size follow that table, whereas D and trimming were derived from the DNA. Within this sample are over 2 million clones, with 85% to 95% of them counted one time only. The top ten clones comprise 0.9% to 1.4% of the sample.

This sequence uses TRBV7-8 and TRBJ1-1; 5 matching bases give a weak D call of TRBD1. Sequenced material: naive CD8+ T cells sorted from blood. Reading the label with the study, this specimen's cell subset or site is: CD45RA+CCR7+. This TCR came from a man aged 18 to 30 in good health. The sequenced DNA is TGTGCCAGCAGCGGAAACGGGGCTTACACTGAAGCTTTCTTT. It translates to CASSGNGAYTEAFF.